The rows below give T cell receptor beta chains drawn from one sample of a study of T cell repertoires and HLA-DP antigens. Measured with immunoSEQ multiplex PCR; TCRdb has only the in-frame clones, and not every one. Counted here are around 100,000 clones, 92% occurring once; the ten biggest clones make up more than 0.25%. Antigens for these TCRs are unknown. Sequencing was done on a sample of CD4+ T cells from PBMCs. These TCRs come from a woman aged 18-30 years in good health and CMV-seronegative. Each CDR3 is given with its conserved first and last residue. The D gene is left open where the match is weak. Clone size, where shown, is once, few, many, or a class for clones that have expanded.

j_call,d_call,v_call,clone_size,cdr3_nt,cdr3_aa
TRBJ1-2,NA,TRBV5-6,NA,TGTGCCAGCACCCCCCGCGAGGGTTACTATGGCTACACCTTC,CASTPREGYYGYTF
TRBJ1-2,NA,TRBV29-1,NA,TGCAGCGTTGAAGATCGGCGGGGGCGAAGCTATGGCTACACCTTC,CSVEDRRGRSYGYTF
TRBJ2-7,NA,TRBV10-2,NA,TGCGCCAGCACGGAGGGGGGCCCCTACGAGCAGTACTTC,CASTEGGPYEQYF
TRBJ2-3,NA,TRBV2,NA,TGTGCCAGCAGTGTGGGCGGATTCACGCAGTATTTT,CASSVGGFTQYF
TRBJ2-5,NA,TRBV5-8,NA,TGTGCCAGCAGCGCGGGGATTCGAGGCAGGGGTTATCAAGAGACCCAGTACTTC,CASSAGIRGRGYQETQYF
TRBJ1-1,NA,TRBV5-6,NA,TGTGCCAGCAGCTTGCAACCCGGAAGCACTGAAGCTTTCTTT,CASSLQPGSTEAFF
TRBJ1-1,NA,TRBV7-2,NA,TGTGCCAGCAGCTTTTATTTCGGTGAGGCTTTCTTT,CASSFYFGEAFF
TRBJ1-1,NA,TRBV27,once,TGTGCCAGCAGTAGATACAGGGTTTCTTATGAAGCTTTCTTT,CASSRYRVSYEAFF
TRBJ1-5,NA,TRBV28,few,TGTGCCAGCAATACCCCGAGATTCAATCAGCCCCAGCATTTT,CASNTPRFNQPQHF
TRBJ1-2,NA,TRBV5-1,once,TGCGCCAGCAGCTTAGGGGGGGCGCTTGTTAACTATGGCTACACCTTC,CASSLGGALVNYGYTF
TRBJ2-5,TRBD1,TRBV19,NA,TGTGCCAGTAGTTGGGACAGGATAGAGACCCAGTACTTC,CASSWDRIETQYF
TRBJ2-5,NA,TRBV9,NA,TGTGCCAGCAGCGTGTTACTAGGAGGAGAGACCCAGTACTTC,CASSVLLGGETQYF
TRBJ2-1,TRBD1,TRBV23-1,NA,TGCGCCAGCAGTCAATCCCGGGACAGGGCCACACCTTACAATGAGCAGTTCTTC,CASSQSRDRATPYNEQFF
TRBJ2-5,NA,TRBV7-2,NA,TGTGCCAGCAGCTTTGGACAGAGCTTACAAGAGACCCAGTACTTC,CASSFGQSLQETQYF
TRBJ1-6,NA,TRBV18,NA,TGTGCCAGCTCACCACTAGGGACTAATTCACCCCTCCACTTT,CASSPLGTNSPLHF
TRBJ1-4,NA,TRBV28,NA,TGTGCCAGCAGTCCCACAGGGCGAACCTTCCTAAATGAAAAACTGTTTTTT,CASSPTGRTFLNEKLFF
TRBJ2-3,TRBD2,TRBV7-3,NA,TGTGCCAGCAGCTCCGGACTAGCGGCTAGCACAGATACGCAGTATTTT,CASSSGLAASTDTQYF
TRBJ2-5,TRBD1,TRBV4-1,NA,TGCGCCAGCAGCAAAGGGACAGGGGGTTGGGAGACCCAGTACTTC,CASSKGTGGWETQYF
TRBJ1-1,NA,TRBV30,NA,TGTGCCTGGAGCGTCAAAACATGGGCCCAGGCGCGGAGGACTGAAGCTTTCTTT,CAWSVKTWAQARRTEAFF
TRBJ2-3,NA,TRBV20-1,NA,TGCAGTGGGCAACACACAGATACGCAGTATTTT,CSGQHTDTQYF
TRBJ1-5,TRBD1,TRBV18,NA,TGTGCCAGCTCTAAACAGGGGGAGGCCCAGCATTTT,CASSKQGEAQHF
TRBJ2-5,TRBD2,TRBV7-9,NA,TGTGCCAGCAGCGCCTGGACTAGCGGGGAAGAGACCCAGTACTTC,CASSAWTSGEETQYF
TRBJ2-1,NA,TRBV19,NA,TGTGCCAGTAGAGACCTCGGGGGGCTCTCCTACAATGAGCAGTTCTTC,CASRDLGGLSYNEQFF
TRBJ1-1,NA,TRBV4-2,NA,TGTGCCAGCAGCCAGGGACATTTGAACACTGAAGCTTTCTTT,CASSQGHLNTEAFF
TRBJ2-5,TRBD2,TRBV7-6,NA,TGTGCCAGCAGCCTGGGACTAGCGGGAGTGGGGAGAGAGACCCAGTACTTC,CASSLGLAGVGRETQYF
TRBJ2-2,NA,TRBV28,NA,TGTGCCAGCAGTTCGGGACGAGGAAGGAGGGCGGGCACCGGGGAGCTGTTTTTT,CASSSGRGRRAGTGELFF
TRBJ2-2,TRBD1,TRBV4-1,NA,TGCGCCAGCAGGAAGACAGGGTTGGACACCGGGGAGCTGTTTTTT,CASRKTGLDTGELFF
TRBJ2-3,TRBD2,TRBV7-2,NA,TGTGCCAGCAGCTTAATAGCGGGAGGAGGGGATACGCAGTATTTT,CASSLIAGGGDTQYF
TRBJ2-2,TRBD2,TRBV2,NA,TGTGCCAGCAGTTGGGCTAGCGGGGGGGTCACCGGGGAGCTGTTTTTT,CASSWASGGVTGELFF
TRBJ1-5,NA,TRBV18,NA,TGTGCCAGCTCACCCCTCTCCGGGGATAGCAATCAGCCCCAGCATTTT,CASSPLSGDSNQPQHF
TRBJ2-1,TRBD2,TRBV28,NA,TGTGCCAGCAGTTTTGGGACTAGCGGGGCTTACAATGAGCAGTTCTTC,CASSFGTSGAYNEQFF
TRBJ1-1,NA,TRBV5-4,NA,TGTGCCAGCAGCTTGGTCCAGACGAACACTGAAGCTTTCTTT,CASSLVQTNTEAFF
TRBJ1-3,NA,TRBV28,NA,TGTGCCAGCAGTTCCCGGGCTTACTCTGGAAACACCATATATTTT,CASSSRAYSGNTIYF
TRBJ2-5,NA,TRBV5-5,NA,TGTGCCAGCAGCTTCTCGGACCGAGGCGAGACCCAGTACTTC,CASSFSDRGETQYF
TRBJ1-1,NA,TRBV6-5,NA,TGTGCCAGCACCAGGGGCGACACTGAAGCTTTCTTT,CASTRGDTEAFF
TRBJ2-5,NA,TRBV4-3,NA,TGCGCCAGCAGCCATTCCTGGGGGCAGGGAGAGACCCAGTACTTC,CASSHSWGQGETQYF
TRBJ2-1,TRBD2,TRBV6-5,NA,TGTGCCAGCAGTTACTACCGGGGGGGCGAAGGTGAGCAGTTCTTC,CASSYYRGGEGEQFF